This TCR beta chain was found in a study of blood T cell repertoires in COVID-19. Study-level information: COVID-19 samples collected from the United States, Italy and Spain covered acute and convalescent phases. Sources were T cells, B-cell-depleted T cells, or PBMCs; the material itself was cDNA or gDNA.

Trimming removed 6 bases from V and 5 bases from J; junction bases left unmatched: 9. Germline loops: CDR1 MDHEN, CDR2 SYDVKM. This CDR3 spans 14 amino acids. Per the study methods: Estimation of nucleated cell counts was performed using reference gene primer amplification. The table came from immunoSEQ multiplex PCR; TCRdb's copy has only in-frame clones and leaves some out. The V and J calls and clone size were taken over from that table, and D and trimming were inferred from the DNA. The sample shows 140,000 to 150,000 clones, around 80% of them seen only once. Sequenced material: peripheral blood. The sequence derives from a human donor in a cohort sampled during active COVID-19. The V and J genes are TRBV28 and TRBJ2-5; 7 bases agree with TRBD2. The CDR3 sequence: CASSPRTRRETQYF. CDR3 coding DNA: TGTGCCAGCAGCCCAAGGACTAGACGCGAGACCCAGTACTTC.